Listed here are 12 T cell receptor gamma chains from one sample, sequenced in a study of γδ T cells in repeated Plasmodium falciparum infection. TCRdb reanalyzed the multiplex PCR reads using CATT. This table has 11,000 to 15,000 gamma-chain clones, approximately 1.5% appearing once. Vgamma9/Vdelta2+ and Vdelta2-negative gammadelta T cells were flow-sorted from PBMC for bulk sequencing. Sequencing was performed on gamma-delta T cells from blood. The receptors come from a pool of human donors (malaria-infected and uninfected, not separated).

This clone was seen only a few times. This likely reflects a read error, since a far larger clone is one base away. Other DNA sequences within the sample encode an identical CDR3. The chain combines TRGV9 with TRGJ1 or TRGJ2. The CDR3 has 15 amino acids. V lost 1 base to trimming and J lost 4 bases; unmatched junction nucleotides: 10. In germline, CDR1 is GITISATS, CDR2 ISYDGTV (reference sequence). CDR3 DNA: TGTGCCTTGTGGGAGGTTCCTGTCCGATATTATAAGAAACTCTTT. It codes for CALWEVPVRYYKKLF.

This clone is classed as medium-sized. The V gene is TRGV9, the J gene TRGJ1 or TRGJ2. Looked up from germline, CDR1 is GITISATS and CDR2 is ISYDGTV (reference sequence). The junction had 10 bases not matched to a gene; V was cut back by 4 bases and J by 10 bases. This CDR3 is 12 amino acids long. CDR3 residues: CALWESRGKKLF. Written as DNA, the CDR3 is TGTGCCTTGTGGGAATCTCGGGGGAAGAAACTCTTT.

Notes on this clone: A read error likely explains why the TCRdb protein, taken from a much larger clone, differs from this DNA's translation at residue 7; the protein shown is translated from the DNA. The rearrangement links TRGV9 to TRGJ1 or TRGJ2. The J gene, not given by TCRdb, was assigned here from a germline match of the nucleotide sequence. V lost 2 bases and J lost 5; bases outside the gene matches: 15. Germline V gene lookup returns CDR1 GITISATS and CDR2 ISYDGTV (reference sequence). There are 16 residues in the CDR3. This CDR3 is CALWEGVLPEHYKKLF. DNA for the CDR3: TGTGCCTTGTGGGAGGGTGTCCTCCCCGAACATTATAAGAAACTCTTT.

This clone was counted only a few times. The TCRdb protein comes from a much larger clone and disagrees with this DNA's translation at residue 6, likely due to a read error; the protein given here is derived from the DNA. The chain recombines TRGV9 with TRGJ1 or TRGJ2. TCRdb gives no J gene; it was assigned here by matching the DNA to germline. The J segment lost 8 bases and the V segment lost 3 bases, leaving 4 bases of the junction unmatched. Germline V lookup: CDR1 GITISATS, CDR2 ISYDGTV (reference sequence). There are 11 residues in the CDR3. The chain's CDR3 is CALWECHKKLF. Written as DNA, the CDR3 is TGTGCCTTGTGGGAGTGCCATAAGAAACTCTTT.

This clone has a handful of counts. The protein recorded in TCRdb matches a much larger clone and deviates from this DNA's translation at residue 14, suggesting a read error; the protein here is obtained by translating the DNA. The chain has TRGV9 and TRGJ1 or TRGJ2. TCRdb leaves out the J gene; it was filled in here by matching the DNA to germline. The CDR3 is 17 residues long. Germline CDR1 is GITISATS and CDR2 is ISYDGTV (reference sequence). CDR3 protein: CALWEAYKYQNYYRKLF. DNA of the CDR3: TGTGCCTTGTGGGAGGCCTACAAATATCAGAATTATTATAGGAAACTCTTT.

The table lists this clone with many counts. It may be a read error: a sequence one base away is much more abundant. The gene calls are TRGV2 and TRGJ1 or TRGJ2. There are 16 residues in the CDR3. CDR1 EGSNGY and CDR2 YDSYNSKV come from the germline V gene. CDR3 region: CATWDAKTLKYYKRLF. In nucleotides, the CDR3 is TGTGCCACCTGGGACGCCAAAACGCTAAAATATTATAAGAGACTCTTT.

This clone was observed a handful of times. TCRdb has a much larger clone's protein, which differs at residue 4 from the translation of this DNA, likely because of a read error; what is shown is the protein translated from the DNA. The chain is built from TRGV9 and TRGJ1 or TRGJ2. The ends lost 7 bases at V and 12 bases at J; junction bases unmatched: 12. The CDR3 extends over 11 amino acids. Germline CDR1 GITISATS, CDR2 ISYDGTV (reference sequence). CDR3 amino acids: CALCGGCRKLF. The DNA for the CDR3 is TGTGCCTTGTGTGGGGGCTGTAGGAAACTCTTT.

This clone has a count of ten or more. The TCRdb protein, from a much larger clone, departs from this DNA's translation at residue 15, likely by read error; the protein shown derives from the DNA. This chain connects TRGV9 to TRGJP. From germline, CDR1 is GITISATS and CDR2 ISYDGTV (reference sequence). CDR3 length equals 19 residues. CDR3 sequence reads: CALWEQTNQQELGKRIKVF. In DNA form, the CDR3 reads TGTGCCTTGTGGGAGCAAACAAACCAGCAAGAGTTGGGCAAAAGAATCAAGGTATTT.

With regard to this clone: For this DNA, TCRdb reports the protein of a much larger clone, which diverges at residue 7, most likely from a read error; the protein presented here is translated directly from the DNA. The V call is TRGV9, the J call TRGJP. TCRdb does not report a J gene; here it was assigned by matching the DNA to germline references. The CDR3 covers 18 residues. The germline V gene encodes CDR1 GITISATS and CDR2 ISYDGTV (reference sequence). V dropped 4 bases and J dropped 7; count of bases not matched to a gene: 13. This CDR3 reads CALWDLSGGELGKKIKVF. The CDR3 DNA follows: TGTGCCTTGTGGGACCTATCTGGGGGGGAGTTGGGCAAAAAAATCAAGGTATTT.

This clone was observed at least ten times. TCRdb pairs this DNA with a much larger clone's protein that differs at residue 13, likely a read error; the protein shown was translated from the DNA. The chain recombines TRGV4 with TRGJ1 or TRGJ2. Germline values: CDR1 EGSTGY, CDR2 YDSYTSSV. The CDR3 has 15 amino acids. CDR3 amino acids: CATWDGPFYYYKELF. The CDR3 DNA sequence: TGTGCCACCTGGGATGGGCCGTTTTATTATTATAAGGAACTCTTT.

There are many counts of this clone. A far larger clone lies a single base away; this is likely a read error. The V gene is TRGV9, the J gene TRGJ1 or TRGJ2. This CDR3 spans 13 amino acids. V shed 5 bases, J shed 6 bases, and the junction held 10 bases outside the gene matches. CDR1 and CDR2 from the germline V gene are GITISATS and ISYDGTV (reference sequence). The CDR3 DNA follows: TGTGCCTTGTGGGGGTTTAAGGGTTATAAGAAACTCTTT. Translated: CALWGFKGYKKLF.

Turning to this clone: TCRdb's entry gives the protein of a much larger clone, which mismatches this DNA's translation at residue 5, likely from a read error; the protein reported here is translated from the DNA. The chain couples TRGV5 to TRGJ1 or TRGJ2. With 6 bases clipped from V and 0 bases from J, the junction kept 11 bases outside the gene matches. The CDR3 runs 15 residues. Germline CDR1 reads VINAFY; CDR2 reads YDVSNSKD. The CDR3: CATWFSSSNYYKKLF. CDR3 sequence (DNA): TGTGCCACCTGGTTCTCGTCGTCGAATTATTATAAGAAACTCTTT.